The clone carrying this TCR beta chain appeared many times. Read coverage stops 3 residues before the CDR3 terminus; the germline J gene supplies the remainder. Germline values: CDR1 LNHDA, CDR2 SQIVND (reference sequence). Trimming shortened V by 5 bases and J by 5 bases, and 15 bases separated the two germline ends. The CDR3 spans 14 residues. This sample was taken from a study of T cell clonality in common variable immunodeficiency. Assay used: immunoSEQ multiplex PCR; TCRdb lists only in-frame clones, some missing. Listed for the sample are about 74,000 clones, none seen a single time. Blood samples were heparinized, about 5 to 9 ml per donor.

This clonotype originated in a person between 18 and 70 years old in good health. This sequence joins TRBV19 and TRBJ1-1; tentatively, D is TRBD1 (5 bases). Sequencing was performed on peripheral blood mononuclear cells. The DNA read from the CDR3 is TGTGCCAGTAGTTATGCCAGGGATACGACTGAA. This encodes CASSYARDTTE. The full CDR3 protein reads CASSYARDTTEAFF. The full variable domain, in which reference TRBV19 and TRBJ1-1 provide the parts outside the CDR3, is DGGITQSPKYLFRKEGQNVTLSCEQNLNHDAMYWYRQDPGQGLRLIYYSQIVNDFQKGDIAEGYSVSREKKESFPLTVTSAQKNPTAFYLCASSYARDTTEAFFGQGTRLTVV.